One and the same sample provided the 26 T cell receptor beta chains below, sequenced in a study of OX40 agonist ivuxolimab in advanced cancers. Clones were sequenced by immunoSEQ multiplex PCR, and TCRdb holds only the in-frame ones, with some missing. The repertoire holds approximately 41,000 clones, with more than 70% as singletons. Sample: CD4+ or CD8+ T cells sorted from blood, taken in a trial of the OX40 agonist ivuxolimab. These receptor sequences come from an adult with an advanced solid tumor such as melanoma, head and neck, liver or kidney cancer.

The V gene is TRBV9, the J gene TRBJ2-3, with TRBD1 matching 7 bases. J was trimmed by 1 base and V by 0 bases; bases with no gene match: 11. Germline V CDR1 and CDR2: SGDLS, YYNGEE. The CDR3 runs to 18 residues. As DNA, the CDR3 is TGTGCCAGCAGCGTAGAACAGGGGATACCTATCGGCACAGATACGCAGTATTTT. Translating it yields CASSVEQGIPIGTDTQYF.

This rearrangement joins TRBV21-1 to TRBJ2-3; the table calls TRBD1, which could not be checked here. TRBV21-1 is assigned pseudogene status. This CDR3 spans 13 amino acids. This CDR3 is CARRQGAKDTQYF. CDR3 coding DNA: TGTGCCAGGAGACAGGGGGCGAAGGATACGCAGTATTTT.

CDR3 in DNA: TGTGCCAGCAGCTTAGCGCCAGCTTCAACTAATGAAAAACTGTTTTTT. Protein: CASSLAPASTNEKLFF. This sequence joins TRBV7-2 and TRBJ1-4, with unresolved D. There are 16 residues in the CDR3. The germline V and J ends were trimmed by 0 bases and 0 bases, with 8 bases remaining between them. CDR1 and CDR2 from the germline V gene are SGHTA and FQGNSA.

The chain recombines TRBV9 with TRBJ2-5, with a possible D match to TRBD2 (6 bases). Germline CDR1 is SGDLS and CDR2 is YYNGEE. The CDR3 is made up of 15 amino acids. V dropped 0 bases and J dropped 5 bases, with 14 bases sitting between them. CDR3 nucleotide sequence: TGTGCCAGCAGCGTAGGGCCTATCGGAGGGGAGACCCAGTACTTC. The encoded protein is CASSVGPIGGETQYF.

This sequence joins TRBV30 and TRBJ1-1; unclear D gene. V was pared by 7 bases and J by 5 bases, with 8 bases between. Germline V gives CDR1 GTSNPN, CDR2 SVGIG (reference sequence). The CDR3 sequence is 10 residues long. For the CDR3, the DNA is TGTGCCTCCAGGCGGACTGAAGCTTTCTTT. Translated: CASRRTEAFF.

The rearrangement links TRBV7-9 to TRBJ2-2; a weak D match, TRBD2 (6 bases). V was shortened by 6 bases and J by 3 bases, with 14 bases between the two germline ends. The V gene's germline CDR1 is SEHNR and CDR2 FQNEAQ (reference sequence). This CDR3 contains 15 residues. The CDR3 reads CASSAWGDHTGELFF. In DNA, the CDR3 is TGTGCCAGCAGTGCTTGGGGGGATCACACCGGGGAGCTGTTTTTT.

This clone was recorded only once. The rearrangement links TRBV5-1 to TRBJ1-2, with TRBD1 as a possible D gene (5 bases). Germline loops: CDR1 SGHRS, CDR2 YFSETQ. The CDR3 totals 13 residues. V was trimmed by 0 bases and J by 4 bases, leaving 7 bases between them. The CDR3 nucleotides are TGCGCCAGCAGCTTGGATCAGGGCTATGGCTACACCTTC. It encodes CASSLDQGYGYTF. Combining the CDR3 with reference TRBV5-1 and TRBJ1-2 gives the whole variable domain KAGVTQTPRYLIKTRGQQVTLSCSPISGHRSVSWYQQTPGQGLQFLFEYFSETQRNKGNFPGRFSGRQFSNSRSEMNVSTLELGDSALYLCASSLDQGYGYTFGSGTRLTVV.

CDR3 region: CASSLVREQETQYF. In nucleotides, the CDR3 is TGTGCCAGCAGCTTAGTACGGGAACAAGAGACCCAGTACTTC. This chain joins TRBV11-2 and TRBJ2-5, with D possibly matching TRBD2 (5 bases). From germline, CDR1 is SGHAT and CDR2 FQNNGV. Trimming left V 1 base short and J 2 bases short, with 8 bases between. The CDR3 runs to 14 residues.

The chain is built from TRBV7-2 and TRBJ2-3; D unclear. From germline, CDR1 is SGHTA and CDR2 FQGNSA. V was trimmed by 1 base and J by 2 bases, leaving 16 bases between them. The CDR3 is 17 amino acids. The CDR3 DNA follows: TGTGCCAGCAGCTTAGATGGCATCCCAAGATCCACAGATACGCAGTATTTT. As protein: CASSLDGIPRSTDTQYF.

The CDR3 reads CASSQGDRGPGANVLTF. CDR3 nucleotide sequence: TGTGCCAGCAGCCAAGGAGACAGGGGCCCTGGGGCCAACGTCCTGACTTTC. The chain joins TRBV4-2 to TRBJ2-6, with 8 bases fitting TRBD1. CDR3 size: 17 residues. Looked up from germline, CDR1 is LGHNA and CDR2 is YNFKEQ. V lost 1 base and J lost 2; bases outside the gene matches: 4.

This chain uses TRBV9 with TRBJ2-5; 9 bases line up with TRBD2. The CDR3 loop spans 14 amino acids. V shed 0 bases and J 5 bases; nucleotides not matched to a gene: 2. The germline V gene has CDR1 SGDLS and CDR2 YYNGEE. The CDR3 region is CASSVGGGAETQYF. Written as DNA, the CDR3 is TGTGCCAGCAGCGTAGGCGGGGGGGCGGAGACCCAGTACTTC. The whole variable domain, remainder taken from reference TRBV9 and TRBJ2-5, is DSGVTQTPKHLITATGQRVTLRCSPRSGDLSVYWYQQSLDQGLQFLIQYYNGEERAKGNILERFSAQQFPDLHSELNLSSLELGDSALYFCASSVGGGAETQYFGPGTRLLVL.

This chain connects TRBV7-2 to TRBJ1-2; 7 nucleotides match TRBD1. V dropped 5 bases and J dropped 1; count of bases not matched to a gene: 4. The CDR3 runs 14 residues. From germline, CDR1 is SGHTA and CDR2 FQGNSA. As DNA, the CDR3 is TGTGCCAGCAGCCGCCGGGACAGTAACTATGGCTACACCTTC. Translation gives CASSRRDSNYGYTF.

The chain recombines TRBV9 with TRBJ2-3; D is undetermined. Germline CDR1 reads SGDLS; CDR2 reads YYNGEE. This CDR3 contains 13 residues. Trimming removed 3 bases from V and 6 bases from J, with 11 bases in between. Here the CDR3 DNA reads TGTGCCAGCAGCGCGTCGGTCGAGGATACGCAGTATTTT. It specifies CASSASVEDTQYF.

The chain recombines TRBV9 with TRBJ2-5, with 7 bases fitting TRBD2. Germline-derived CDR1 and CDR2 are SGDLS and YYNGEE. V lost 4 bases and J lost 3; bases outside the gene matches: 9. The CDR3 covers 15 residues. The CDR3 sequence: CASSRLGGVEETQYF. The CDR3 coding sequence is TGTGCCAGCAGCCGGCTGGGGGGGGTAGAAGAGACCCAGTACTTC.

The gene calls are TRBV5-5 and TRBJ2-3; 10 nucleotides agree with TRBD2. With V trimmed by 4 bases and J by 4 bases, 9 bases remained unmatched. This CDR3 contains 16 residues. Germline V gives CDR1 SGHKS, CDR2 YYEKEE (reference sequence). The CDR3, as DNA: TGTGCCAGCAGCCGACCGGGACTAGCGTTGGCAGATACGCAGTATTTT. It codes for CASSRPGLALADTQYF.

The V gene is TRBV5-4, the J gene TRBJ2-5, with 7 bases aligning to TRBD1. The CDR3 is 13 amino acids. The junction had 2 bases not matched to a gene; V was cut back by 3 bases and J by 3 bases. Germline CDR1 is SGHNT and CDR2 is YYREEE (reference sequence). The CDR3 loop is CASSSGQKETQYF. CDR3 coding DNA: TGTGCCAGCAGCTCGGGACAGAAAGAGACCCAGTACTTC. Drawing the rest from reference TRBV5-4 and TRBJ2-5, the complete variable domain is ETGVTQSPTHLIKTRGQQVTLRCSSQSGHNTVSWYQQALGQGPQFIFQYYREEENGRGNFPPRFSGLQFPNYSSELNVNALELDDSALYLCASSSGQKETQYFGPGTRLLVL.

J is TRBJ1-1 and V is TRBV9, with a tentative D call TRBD1 (6 bases). This CDR3 is built from 14 residues. The V gene lost 3 bases and the J gene lost 0 bases, with 9 bases spanning the gap. Germline values: CDR1 SGDLS, CDR2 YYNGEE. The DNA of the CDR3 is TGTGCCAGCAGCGCCAGGGGTCTGAACACTGAAGCTTTCTTT. Amino acids: CASSARGLNTEAFF.

The chain carries TRBV10-1 and TRBJ2-1; possible D gene TRBD1, 5 bases. Per the germline V gene, CDR1 is WNHNN and CDR2 is SYGVQD (reference sequence). V shed 3 bases and J shed 1 base, with 13 bases lying between them. The CDR3 length is 16 residues. The CDR3, as DNA: TGCGCCAGCAGTGATCCAGGGTCCCCGTCCTACAATGAGCAGTTCTTC. As protein: CASSDPGSPSYNEQFF.

The chain combines TRBV7-9 with TRBJ2-5; D call uncertain. V was clipped by 2 bases and J by 9 bases, with 10 bases between them. Per the germline V gene, CDR1 is SEHNR and CDR2 is FQNEAQ (reference sequence). The CDR3 totals 12 residues. The CDR3 region is CASSLLVSSQYF. CDR3 nucleotide sequence: TGTGCCAGCAGCTTACTTGTTTCGTCCCAGTACTTC.

The chain is built from TRBV5-1 and TRBJ2-5, with 11 bases fitting TRBD2. CDR1 and CDR2 from the germline V gene are SGHRS and YFSETQ. V shed 2 bases, J shed 5 bases, and the junction held 8 bases outside the gene matches. This CDR3 is 16 amino acids long. CDR3 sequence: CASSFTSGGREETQYF. The CDR3 DNA is TGCGCCAGCAGCTTTACTAGCGGGGGCCGGGAGGAGACCCAGTACTTC.

This clone was detected only a few times. V gene TRBV19 combines with J gene TRBJ1-5; 8 positions agree with TRBD1. The V and J ends lost 4 bases and 7 bases, in that order; junction bases with no gene match: 6. This CDR3 has 14 residues. CDR1 is LNHDA, CDR2 SQIVND, per germline (reference sequence). The CDR3, as DNA: TGTGCCAGTAGTACCGACAGGGGACTCCAGCCCCAGCATTTT. It encodes CASSTDRGLQPQHF.

This CDR3 is CSVEIRGPYGYTF. CDR3 sequence (DNA): TGCAGCGTTGAGATAAGGGGACCTTATGGCTACACCTTC. This chain connects TRBV29-1 to TRBJ1-2, with D maybe TRBD1 (5 bases). V lost 3 bases to trimming and J lost 5 bases, with 13 bases between them. Germline V gene sequence: CDR1 SQVTM, CDR2 ANQGSEA. This CDR3 contains 13 residues. The variable domain in full, completed from reference TRBV29-1 and TRBJ1-2, reads SAVISQKPSRDICQRGTSLTIQCQVDSQVTMMFWYRQQPGQSLTLIATANQGSEATYESGFVIDKFPISRPNLTFSTLTVSNMSPEDSSIYLCSVEIRGPYGYTFGSGTRLTVV.

The V call is TRBV18, the J call TRBJ1-1; possible D gene TRBD1, 6 bases. CDR1 and CDR2 from the germline V gene are KGHSH and LQKENI. The CDR3 totals 16 residues. V was trimmed by 2 bases and J by 1 base, leaving 14 bases between them. This CDR3 is CASSPVSVRGNTEAFF. The CDR3 DNA reads as TGTGCCAGCTCACCAGTTAGTGTCAGGGGGAACACTGAAGCTTTCTTT. Full variable domain (rest looked up from reference TRBV18 and TRBJ1-1): NAGVMQNPRHLVRRRGQEARLRCSPMKGHSHVYWYRQLPEEGLKFMVYLQKENIIDESGMPKERFSAEFPKEGPSILRIQQVVRGDSAAYFCASSPVSVRGNTEAFFGQGTRLTVV.

Only a few counts were recorded for this clone. This chain joins TRBV4-2 and TRBJ1-6, with D possibly matching TRBD1 (6 bases). The CDR3 length is 17 residues. The V end was cut by 0 bases, the J end by 11 bases, with 20 bases between. CDR1 and CDR2 from the germline V gene are LGHNA and YNFKEQ. This CDR3 reads CASSQEGTGAVLAPLHF. In DNA, the CDR3 is TGTGCCAGCAGCCAAGAGGGGACGGGGGCGGTTCTGGCACCCCTCCACTTT.

This clone was detected only a few times. V gene TRBV4-3 combines with J gene TRBJ1-6; D possibly corresponds to TRBD1 (5 bases). This CDR3 region has 18 residues. Germline V gene sequence: CDR1 LGHNA, CDR2 YSLEER. Trimming shortened V by 0 bases and J by 2 bases, and 14 bases separated the two germline ends. The CDR3: CASSQDQTLGAYNSPLHF. The CDR3 DNA reads as TGCGCCAGCAGCCAAGATCAAACGTTGGGGGCCTATAATTCACCCCTCCACTTT.

CDR3 DNA sequence: TGTGCCAGCAGCGCCGACCCATACCTAGGGGCTTTCTTT. It is translated as CASSADPYLGAFF. The V and J genes are TRBV7-9 and TRBJ1-1; D is unclear. Trimming removed 5 bases at V and 11 bases at J, with 18 bases between. Germline CDR1 and CDR2: SEHNR and FQNEAQ (reference sequence). This CDR3 has 13 amino acids.